This TCR beta chain comes out of a study of metastatic and nonmetastatic thyroid tumors. Using MiXCR, TCRdb re-called clones from the PCR reads. Of 8,500 to 13,000 clones listed, roughly 28% are singletons. There were no patients who had received any treatment before thyroid surgery. This clone has more than one count but fewer than ten. This CDR3 spans 16 amino acids. V was clipped by 5 bases and J by 5 bases; unmatched bases: 11. Germline CDR1 reads MDHEN; CDR2 reads SYDVKM. The material sequenced was tumor tissue. The receptor's source is a male donor with papillary thyroid cancer or a benign thyroid nodule (not recorded which). Some clones in this sample may be carry-over from other donors' samples. The chain has TRBV28 and TRBJ1-5; 8 positions match TRBD1. The DNA for the CDR3 is TGTGCCAGCAGTCCCGGGGGCAGGGGGCCTGATCAGCCCCAGCATTTT. Amino acids: CASSPGGRGPDQPQHF. The full variable domain, completed using reference TRBV28 and TRBJ1-5, is DVKVTQSSRYLVKRTGEKVFLECVQDMDHENMFWYRQDPGLGLRLIYFSYDVKMKEKGDIPEGYSVSREKKERFSLILESASTNQTSMYLCASSPGGRGPDQPQHFGDGTRLSIL.